This TCR beta chain originates from a study of post-analysis software for immune sequencing data. On this clonotype itself: Antigen specificity is unknown.

General study results and limits: Normalized Chao1 diversity in multiple sclerosis patients fell significantly below that of controls. Strong co-clustering by F measure linked samples that shared a preparation batch. TRBV segments more frequent in patients than in controls numbered roughly five and included TRBV5-6, TRBV5-1 and TRBV20-1.

Included in the TCR beta cDNA libraries were unique molecular identifiers. Some 450,000 cDNA molecules were recovered from an input of roughly 0.85 to 10 million T cells. One entry per CDR3 protein results from TCRdb running MiXCR on the PCR reads. Here the sample spans roughly 800,000 distinct CDR3 sequences, 35% to 55% being singletons. V shed 9 bases and J 6 bases; nucleotides not matched to a gene: 1. The CDR3 is 12 amino acids. Per germline, CDR1 SEHNR and CDR2 FQNEAQ (reference sequence). V usage is TRBV7-9 and J usage is TRBJ2-1; 11 bases agree with TRBD2. The sample consisted of blood. The sequence was collected from a girl aged 10 to 17 with multiple sclerosis. CDR3 region: CASSGRANEQFF. CDR3 coding DNA: TGTGCCAGTAGCGGGAGGGCCAATGAGCAGTTCTTC.